These T cell receptor beta chains were read from a single sample in a study of CD8 T cells in ankylosing spondylitis. Via MiXCR, TCRdb re-called the 5' RACE reads, giving one row per CDR3 protein. The sample has 100,000 to 150,000 distinct CDR3 sequences; around 7% are singletons. Source material: blood, either unsorted or a sorted T cell fraction (not recorded which). The receptors here all came from a male donor with ankylosing spondylitis or in good health (not recorded which). The CDR3 runs from the conserved cysteine through the conserved F or W. Fields, in order: V gene, D gene, J gene, clone size, CDR3 protein, CDR3 DNA. A D gene is named only where the DNA matches it firmly. Not all rows give a size; the values are once, few, many and, for expanded clones, a class.

>TRBV20-1|.|TRBJ1-2|many
CSGAIGYGYTF
TGCAGTGGGGCGATAGGCTATGGCTACACCTTC
>TRBV19|.|TRBJ1-2|many
CASSIGPGASGYTF
TGTGCCAGTAGTATAGGTCCAGGGGCAAGTGGCTACACCTTC
>TRBV7-2|.|TRBJ1-5|many
CASSLSGGSQPQHF
TGTGCCAGCAGCTTATCGGGAGGTAGTCAGCCCCAGCATTTT
>TRBV7-9|TRBD1|TRBJ1-2|.
CASSQSTGTYGYTF
TGTGCCAGCAGCCAATCGACAGGGACCTATGGCTACACCTTC
>TRBV20-1|TRBD2|TRBJ2-7|.
CSAGTSGSRSYEQYF
TGCAGTGCTGGGACTAGCGGGAGCCGCTCCTACGAGCAGTACTTC
>TRBV20-1|TRBD1|TRBJ1-2|many
CSAPDRADYGYTF
TGCAGTGCGCCTGACAGGGCCGACTATGGCTACACCTTC
>TRBV10-3|TRBD1|TRBJ1-2|many
CAISGQGASGYTF
TGTGCCATCAGTGGACAGGGGGCTAGTGGCTACACCTTC
>TRBV20-1|.|TRBJ2-7|many
CSAGNRVSSYEQYF
TGCAGTGCCGGAAACAGGGTGAGCTCCTACGAGCAGTACTTC
>TRBV28|TRBD1|TRBJ1-1|many
CASSLPGTGTNTEAFF
TGTGCCAGCAGTTTACCAGGGACAGGGACGAACACTGAAGCTTTCTTT
>TRBV20-1|.|TRBJ2-7|many
CSARGDNSYEQYF
TGCAGTGCTAGAGGGGATAATTCCTACGAGCAGTACTTC
>TRBV14|TRBD2|TRBJ2-1|many
CASSTLAGGIYNEQFF
TGTGCCAGCAGCACTCTAGCGGGGGGGATATACAATGAGCAGTTCTTC
>TRBV5-1|TRBD2|TRBJ2-1|many
CASSPKPSGESYNEQFF
TGCGCCAGCAGCCCGAAACCTAGCGGGGAGTCCTACAATGAGCAGTTCTTC
>TRBV29-1|.|TRBJ2-7|many
CSVEQGSYEQYF
TGCAGCGTTGAACAGGGTTCCTACGAGCAGTACTTC
>TRBV20-1|TRBD1|TRBJ2-2|few
CSVKQGAGTGELFF
TGCAGTGTAAAGCAGGGGGCGGGCACCGGGGAGCTGTTTTTT
>TRBV24-1|TRBD2|TRBJ2-3|many
CATSLAGGSTDTQYF
TGTGCCACCAGTCTGGCGGGAGGGAGCACAGATACGCAGTATTTT
>TRBV4-1|TRBD2|TRBJ2-3|many
CASSRLAASGASTDTQYF
TGCGCCAGCAGCCGTCTCGCCGCTAGCGGGGCTAGCACAGATACGCAGTATTTT
>TRBV7-3|.|TRBJ2-1|many
CASSPGPNNEQFF
TGTGCCAGCAGCCCCGGACCCAACAATGAGCAGTTCTTC
>TRBV12-3/TRBV12-4|.|TRBJ2-2|many
CASSSGTNTGELFF
TGTGCCAGCAGTTCCGGGACTAACACCGGGGAGCTGTTTTTT
>TRBV5-1|TRBD1|TRBJ2-3|many
CASSLTTRTGGADTQYF
TGCGCCAGCAGCTTGACCACGCGGACAGGGGGAGCAGATACGCAGTATTTT
>TRBV20-1|.|TRBJ2-1|many
CSAITHNEQFF
TGCAGTGCTATAACCCACAATGAGCAGTTCTTC
>TRBV4-2|.|TRBJ1-2|few
CASSQEGSYYGYTF
TGTGCCAGCAGCCAAGAGGGCAGCTACTATGGCTACACCTTC
>TRBV13|.|TRBJ2-7|once
CASSPGMRYYEQYF
TGTGCCAGCAGCCCTGGGATGCGATACTACGAGCAGTACTTC